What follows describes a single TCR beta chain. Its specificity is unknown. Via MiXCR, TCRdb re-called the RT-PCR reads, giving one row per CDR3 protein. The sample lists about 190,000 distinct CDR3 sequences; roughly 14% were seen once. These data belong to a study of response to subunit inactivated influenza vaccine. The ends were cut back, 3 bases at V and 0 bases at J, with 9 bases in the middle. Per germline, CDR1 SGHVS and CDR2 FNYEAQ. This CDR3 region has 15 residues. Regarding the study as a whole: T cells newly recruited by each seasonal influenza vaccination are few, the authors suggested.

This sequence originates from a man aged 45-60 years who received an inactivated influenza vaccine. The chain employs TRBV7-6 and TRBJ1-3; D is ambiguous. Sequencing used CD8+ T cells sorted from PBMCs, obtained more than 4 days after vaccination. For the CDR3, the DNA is TGTGCCAGCAGCTTGGACCAAACCTCTGGAAACACCATATATTTT. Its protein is CASSLDQTSGNTIYF. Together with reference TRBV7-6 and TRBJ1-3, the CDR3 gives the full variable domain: GAGVSQSPRYKVTKRGQDVALRCDPISGHVSLYWYRQALGQGPEFLTYFNYEAQQDKSGLPNDRFSAERPEGSISTLTIQRTEQRDSAMYRCASSLDQTSGNTIYFGEGSWLTVV.